The sequence of this T cell receptor (beta chain) was determined in a study of shared clonotypes between healthy human individuals. For the study at large: The study enrolled a couple of women and a few men aged 18 to 49. General observations from the study: A few donors showed sharing of around 5.3% of naive CD4 clonotypes. Clonotype sharing across donors was expected to vary with sequencing depth.

The study enrolled healthy HIV-negative adults without recent acute infections or vaccinations as donors. TCRdb keeps only in-frame clones here, not all; method: immunoSEQ multiplex PCR. The profile covers 2 million to 3 million clones, with approximately 94% appearing a single time and 0.36% taken by the ten largest. Points on this clone: The antigen remains unidentified.

This receptor was taken from a man between 18 and 29 years old in good health. Some clones in this sample may be carry-over from other donors' samples. The sequencing input was naive CD4+ T cells from PBMCs. Subset given: CD45RA+ positively selected.

CDR3 protein: CASSLSGPYGYTF. DNA of the CDR3: TGTGCCAGCAGCTTATCGGGGCCCTATGGCTACACCTTC. The rearrangement joins TRBV7-3 to TRBJ1-2; tentative D call: TRBD1 (5 bases). CDR1 is SGHTA, CDR2 FQGTGA, per germline. The CDR3 contains 13 residues. Trimming cost V 2 bases and J 4 bases, with 8 bases left between them.